Shown below are 10 T cell receptor beta chains from a single sample sequenced in a study of blood T cells in healthy people across ages. Sample-barcoded 5' priming and a J-beta primer mix drove a second PCR of about 7 to 11 cycles. TCRdb called the 5' RACE reads again in MiXCR, with one record for every CDR3 protein. The sample lists 800,000 to 1,000,000 distinct CDR3 sequences; 48% were seen once. Sample: blood. The source of these receptors is a man aged 25 to 45 in good health.

The V and J genes are TRBV12-3 or TRBV12-4 and TRBJ1-2, with D possibly matching TRBD1 (6 bases). With 2 bases removed from V and 12 bases from J, the gap between germline ends came to 16 bases. The CDR3 length is 13 residues. This CDR3 reads CASSLIGGREDTF. Written as DNA, the CDR3 is TGTGCCAGCAGTTTAATCGGGGGCCGAGAGGACACCTTC.

The CDR3 loop reads CASSLLGINEQFF. Written as DNA, the CDR3 is TGTGCCAGCAGCTTACTGGGAATCAATGAGCAGTTCTTC. This chain links TRBV7-2 with TRBJ2-1; D unresolved. V was pared by 2 bases and J by 6 bases, with 8 bases between. There are 13 residues in the CDR3. Germline V gene data show CDR1 as SGHTA and CDR2 as FQGNSA.

The V and J genes are TRBV6-1 and TRBJ1-4; 7 bases are a match to TRBD1. Germline values: CDR1 MNHNS, CDR2 SASEGT. The J segment lost 3 bases and the V segment lost 6 bases, leaving 7 bases of the junction unmatched. The CDR3 runs to 15 residues. CDR3 coding DNA: TGTGCCAGCAGGGGTAGAGGGGGCCCTAATGAAAAACTGTTTTTT. Protein sequence: CASRGRGGPNEKLFF.

This chain joins TRBV3-1 and TRBJ1-6; D is ambiguous. CDR3 length: 17 amino acids. V was shortened by 0 bases and J by 7 bases, with 16 bases between the two germline ends. The germline gives CDR1 LGHDT, CDR2 YNNKEL (reference sequence). The CDR3 nucleotides read TGTGCCAGCAGCCAAGATTCGGGTAGGCCGGGCAATTCACCCCTCCACTTT. Translated: CASSQDSGRPGNSPLHF.

This clonotype is a singleton in its sample. The V call is TRBV5-1, the J call TRBJ2-3; 12 bases align to TRBD1. Germline V gene sequence: CDR1 SGHRS, CDR2 YFSETQ. With V trimmed by 0 bases and J by 4 bases, 3 bases remained unmatched. CDR3 size: 16 residues. CDR3 amino acids: CASSLAGQGASDTQYF. The CDR3 region has the DNA TGCGCCAGCAGCTTGGCGGGACAGGGGGCCTCAGATACGCAGTATTTT.

V is TRBV20-1 and J is TRBJ2-7; D remains unclear. CDR3 length: 12 amino acids. In germline, CDR1 is DFQATT, CDR2 SNEGSKA (reference sequence). The ends were cut back, 5 bases at V and 0 bases at J, with 8 bases in the middle. The CDR3 sequence: CSAPSRSYEQYF. CDR3 sequence (DNA): TGCAGTGCTCCCAGTCGCTCCTACGAGCAGTACTTC.

The chain carries TRBV20-1 and TRBJ1-2; possible D gene TRBD1, 5 bases. This CDR3 has 15 residues. The germline gives CDR1 DFQATT, CDR2 SNEGSKA (reference sequence). The V and J ends lost 2 bases and 8 bases respectively, with 21 bases between them. CDR3 protein: CSARMNGAGSLGYTF. CDR3 nucleotide sequence: TGCAGTGCTAGAATGAATGGGGCAGGCTCCCTGGGCTACACCTTC.

V is TRBV3-1 and J is TRBJ1-5; D remains unclear. Germline-derived CDR1 and CDR2 are LGHDT and YNNKEL (reference sequence). This CDR3 has 13 amino acids. The V gene lost 3 bases and the J gene lost 4 bases, with 7 bases spanning the gap. The DNA of the CDR3 is TGTGCCAGCAGCCAGGCACATAATCAGCCCCAGCATTTT. It codes for CASSQAHNQPQHF.

A few counts support this clonotype. The rearrangement uses TRBV7-9 and TRBJ2-7; TRBD1 aligns across 8 bases. The better agreement between TRBJ2-5 and the DNA end casts doubt on the J call. This CDR3 region has 15 residues. Germline V gives CDR1 SEHNR, CDR2 FQNEAQ (reference sequence). This CDR3 is CASSLDRAWGETQYF. The CDR3 DNA follows: TGTGCCAGCAGCTTGGACAGGGCGTGGGGAGAGACCCAGTACTTC.

This clonotype has only a few counts. The chain employs TRBV7-2 and TRBJ2-7; tentative D call: TRBD2 (5 bases). Germline V CDR1 and CDR2: SGHTA, FQGNSA. Trimming removed 6 bases at V and 2 bases at J, with 14 bases between. The CDR3 has 14 residues. The CDR3 bases are TGTGCCAGCAGTACCCAGCGGCTACCCTACGAGCAGTACTTC. It translates to CASSTQRLPYEQYF.